Following are 22 T cell receptor beta chains from one sample sequenced in a study of T cell responses to AZD1222 COVID-19 vaccine. Profiling relied on immunoSEQ multiplex PCR, and the TCRdb table lists in-frame clones only, not all of them. The top ten clones hold approximately 0.5% of a sample with more than 150,000 clones, about 91% of them seen once. The source material was peripheral blood, sampled on day 0 of AZD1222 vaccination. These receptors were collected from an adult in good health.

Here the CDR3 DNA reads TGTGCCAGCTCGAGGGCAGGGAATCGCGCCACTGAAGCTTTCTTT. Protein product: CASSRAGNRATEAFF. This sequence joins TRBV7-9 and TRBJ1-1, with D possibly TRBD1 on 5 matching bases. Trimming shortened V by 8 bases and J by 4 bases, and 20 bases separated the two germline ends. CDR3 length: 15 amino acids. Germline V CDR1 and CDR2: SEHNR, FQNEAQ (reference sequence). Full variable domain (missing parts from reference TRBV7-9 and TRBJ1-1): DTGVSQNPRHKITKRGQNVTFRCDPISEHNRLYWYRQTLGQGPEFLTYFQNEAQLEKSRLLSDRFSAERPKGSFSTLEIQRTEQGDSAMYLCASSRAGNRATEAFFGQGTRLTVV.

The V call is TRBV24-1, the J call TRBJ2-5; perhaps TRBD2 as D (6 bases). CDR3 size: 15 residues. Germline-derived CDR1 and CDR2 are KGHDR and SFDVKD. The germline V and J ends were trimmed by 5 bases and 0 bases, with 12 bases remaining between them. This chain's CDR3 is CATSVPGLYQETQYF. In nucleotides, the CDR3 is TGTGCCACCAGTGTCCCGGGACTCTACCAAGAGACCCAGTACTTC.

This chain connects TRBV30 to TRBJ2-7; 11 nucleotides agree with TRBD2. This CDR3 spans 14 amino acids. Germline V lookup: CDR1 GTSNPN, CDR2 SVGIG (reference sequence). The V segment lost 3 bases and the J segment 5 bases; nucleotides outside the gene matches: 6. CDR3 in DNA: TGTGCCTGGAGCAGACTAGCGGGAAGTAACGAGCAGTACTTC. It translates to CAWSRLAGSNEQYF.

This rearrangement joins TRBV5-1 to TRBJ2-7; D is possibly TRBD1 or TRBD2 (6 bases each). Trimming shortened V by 0 bases and J by 7 bases, and 17 bases separated the two germline ends. The CDR3 sequence is 15 residues long. Germline-derived CDR1 and CDR2 are SGHRS and YFSETQ. CDR3 bases: TGCGCCAGCAGCTTGGAACTGGGGGGCTTTGGGGAGCAGTACTTC. This gives the protein CASSLELGGFGEQYF.

This clone was observed a handful of times. J is TRBJ1-5 and V is TRBV11-2; D possibly corresponds to TRBD1 (6 bases). Trimming shortened V by 5 bases and J by 2 bases, and 13 bases separated the two germline ends. CDR1 and CDR2 (germline): SGHAT, FQNNGV. The CDR3 contains 15 residues. The CDR3 DNA is TGTGCCAGCAGCCAAGGACAGAGGGGCAATCAGCCCCAGCATTTT. Encoded protein: CASSQGQRGNQPQHF.

The chain combines TRBV14 with TRBJ2-5, with D possibly being TRBD1 (7 bases). Germline V gives CDR1 SGHDN, CDR2 FVKESK. The CDR3 runs 15 residues. V lost 4 bases, J lost 3 bases, and 15 bases lay in between. This CDR3 reads CASSLGGTAKETQYF. DNA of the CDR3: TGTGCCAGCAGCCTAGGGGGGACAGCTAAAGAGACCCAGTACTTC.

CDR3 in DNA: TGCGCCAGCGGTACAGATTCAAGGGACATTCAGTACTTC. This sequence encodes CASGTDSRDIQYF. This sequence joins TRBV5-1 and TRBJ2-4; no reliable D call. This CDR3 comprises 13 residues. Trimming removed 7 bases from V and 8 bases from J, with 16 bases in between. Germline CDR1 reads SGHRS; CDR2 reads YFSETQ.

The chain uses TRBV5-6 and TRBJ1-3; D is uncertain. Germline values: CDR1 SGHDT, CDR2 YYEEEE. The CDR3 length is 15 residues. Trimming cost V 4 bases and J 1 base, with 12 bases left between them. Here the CDR3 DNA reads TGTGCCAGCAGCCGGGCGGGTCCTTCTGGAAACACCATATATTTT. This encodes CASSRAGPSGNTIYF.

This sequence joins TRBV27 and TRBJ2-1; 8 bases map to TRBD2. This CDR3 has 14 residues. After removal of 2 bases from V and 7 bases from J, the junction contained 4 bases not matched to a gene. Per germline, CDR1 MNHEY and CDR2 SMNVEV (reference sequence). This CDR3 is CASSLGAGVNEQFF. CDR3 coding DNA: TGTGCCAGCAGTTTAGGAGCGGGAGTTAATGAGCAGTTCTTC.

The V gene is TRBV7-3, the J gene TRBJ1-2; D call uncertain. Trimming pared 4 bases from V and 8 bases from J, leaving 14 bases between. This CDR3 is 13 amino acids long. Germline V gives CDR1 SGHTA, CDR2 FQGTGA. The CDR3 region is CASSSTPLTGYTF. The CDR3 DNA reads TGTGCCAGCAGCTCGACACCATTGACCGGCTACACCTTC.

This clone is a singleton in its sample. This CDR3 is also generated by other DNA sequences in the sample. The chain has TRBV14 and TRBJ2-2; the D call may be TRBD1 or TRBD2 (5 bases each). The CDR3 has 16 residues. V was clipped by 4 bases and J by 1 base, with 13 bases between them. From germline, CDR1 is SGHDN and CDR2 FVKESK. The CDR3 DNA follows: TGTGCCAGCAGCCGTCTAGGGACCGAGAACACCGGGGAGCTGTTTTTT. As protein: CASSRLGTENTGELFF.

This rearrangement joins TRBV11-3 to TRBJ2-1, with 7 positions matching TRBD2. Unmatched junction bases numbered 8, after V lost 5 bases and J lost 7 bases. Germline CDR1 and CDR2: SGHNT and YENEEA. The CDR3 totals 14 residues. Here the CDR3 reads CASSPYRDYNEQFF. The CDR3 DNA reads as TGTGCCAGCAGCCCTTACCGGGACTATAATGAGCAGTTCTTC.

This chain uses TRBV2 with TRBJ1-4; no firm D call. Germline lookup yields CDR1 SNHLY and CDR2 FYNNEI. The CDR3 consists of 15 residues. V shed 6 bases and J shed 4 bases, with 15 bases lying between them. The CDR3 protein is CASSRTGNYNEKLFF. The CDR3 DNA sequence: TGTGCCAGCAGCCGGACCGGGAACTATAATGAAAAACTGTTTTTT.

The J gene is TRBJ1-4, the V gene TRBV9; tentatively, D is TRBD1 (6 bases). Looked up from germline, CDR1 is SGDLS and CDR2 is YYNGEE. The CDR3 sequence is 14 residues long. Trimming removed 6 bases from V and 2 bases from J, with 11 bases in between. The CDR3: CASNQRGTNEKLFF. In DNA form, the CDR3 reads TGTGCCAGCAATCAAAGGGGGACTAATGAAAAACTGTTTTTT. The full variable domain, rest sourced from reference TRBV9 and TRBJ1-4, is DSGVTQTPKHLITATGQRVTLRCSPRSGDLSVYWYQQSLDQGLQFLIQYYNGEERAKGNILERFSAQQFPDLHSELNLSSLELGDSALYFCASNQRGTNEKLFFGSGTQLSVL.

The chain is built from TRBV14 and TRBJ2-7; D gene uncertain. In germline, CDR1 is SGHDN, CDR2 FVKESK. The CDR3 covers 12 residues. V shed 4 bases and J shed 6 bases, with 10 bases lying between them. CDR3: CASSLTPGEQYF. The CDR3 DNA reads as TGTGCCAGCAGCCTGACCCCTGGCGAGCAGTACTTC.

CDR3 in DNA: TGTGCCAGCTCCCACGGGGACCGGGCTTTCTTT. This translates into CASSHGDRAFF. This chain uses TRBV18 with TRBJ1-1; D is possibly TRBD1 (5 bases). V lost 6 bases and J lost 11, with 13 bases in between. Germline-derived CDR1 and CDR2 are KGHSH and LQKENI. The CDR3 totals 11 residues.

The genes are TRBV9 and TRBJ2-1; no definite D call. The CDR3 length is 12 residues. Per germline, CDR1 SGDLS and CDR2 YYNGEE. Deletions cut 3 bases from V and 7 bases from J, with 8 bases between. Here the CDR3 DNA reads TGTGCCAGCAGCGACCTCCCGAATGAGCAGTTCTTC. This codes for CASSDLPNEQFF.

This clone has a single count. This CDR3 reads CASSGDRIGNQPQHF. DNA for the CDR3: TGTGCCAGTAGTGGGGACAGAATCGGCAATCAGCCCCAGCATTTT. This chain links TRBV19 with TRBJ1-5; 7 bases align to TRBD1. From germline, CDR1 is LNHDA and CDR2 SQIVND (reference sequence). The V gene end was trimmed by 5 bases and the J gene end by 2 bases; junction bases not matched to a gene: 6. This CDR3 comprises 15 residues.

J is TRBJ1-1 and V is TRBV3-1 (or the pseudogene TRBV3-2); unclear D gene. From germline, CDR1 is LGHDT and CDR2 YNNKEL (reference sequence). Trimming took off 3 bases at V and 5 bases at J, with 7 bases between the two ends. The CDR3 covers 12 residues. The CDR3 protein is CASSHGLTEAFF. In DNA, the CDR3 is TGTGCCAGCAGCCATGGACTGACTGAAGCTTTCTTT.

A single count supports this clone. The chain carries TRBV10-3 and TRBJ2-2; no clear D. CDR3 length: 14 residues. Between the trimmed V and J ends, which lost 0 bases and 7 bases, there was a span of 9 bases. The V gene's germline CDR1 is ENHRY and CDR2 SYGVKD. The CDR3 DNA follows: TGTGCCATCAGTGAGTCCCTCACGGGCGGGGAGCTGTTTTTT. Translated: CAISESLTGGELFF.

The J gene is TRBJ1-4, the V gene TRBV18; D call uncertain. Germline V gene data show CDR1 as KGHSH and CDR2 as LQKENI. Between the trimmed V and J ends, which lost 3 bases and 3 bases, there was a span of 14 bases. The CDR3 has 16 residues. DNA of the CDR3: TGTGCCAGCTCACCGAGGGAGGCTATGGCTAATGAAAAACTGTTTTTT. This codes for CASSPREAMANEKLFF.

The chain uses TRBV6-5 and TRBJ2-7; no definite D call. Trimming stripped 2 bases from V and 5 bases from J, with 10 bases between. The CDR3 sequence is 13 residues long. Germline CDR1 is MNHEY and CDR2 is SVGAGI. CDR3 sequence (DNA): TGTGCCAGCAGTTACAATAGACCCCACGAGCAGTACTTC. This sequence encodes CASSYNRPHEQYF.